The rows below give T cell receptor beta chains drawn from one sample of a study of PD-1 and CTLA-4 blockade in melanoma. Clones were sequenced by immunoSEQ multiplex PCR, and TCRdb holds only the in-frame ones, with some missing. The sample consists of 15,000 to 20,000 clones, 65% to 85% of them appearing once. Sequences were derived from CD8+ T cells from peripheral blood, sampled before anti-PD-1 treatment. The receptor set was obtained from a human donor with melanoma. Each CDR3 is given with its conserved first and last residue. The D gene is left open where the match is weak. Not every row has a clone size; where given, it reads once, few, many or a size class.

J: TRBJ2-6
size: -
D: TRBD1
V: TRBV25-1
DNA: TGTGCCAGCAGTGGCCCGGACAGGGCCCCCCACGTCCTGACTTTC
CDR3: CASSGPDRAPHVLTF

J: TRBJ2-1
size: -
D: -
V: TRBV5-1
DNA: TGCGCCAGCAGCGTAGGTAGGGGTGATGAGCAGTTCTTC
CDR3: CASSVGRGDEQFF

J: TRBJ1-3
size: once
D: -
V: TRBV7-9
DNA: TGTGCCAGCAGCTTAGCACAGGGCTACTCTGGAAACACCATATATTTT
CDR3: CASSLAQGYSGNTIYF

J: TRBJ1-3
size: -
D: -
V: TRBV2
DNA: TGTGCCATCAAGCCTCGCGGGGGCCGAGGAAACACCATATATTTT
CDR3: CAIKPRGGRGNTIYF

J: TRBJ1-1
size: -
D: -
V: TRBV14
DNA: TGTGCCAGCAGCCAGATCGGGCTGAACACTGAAGCTTTCTTT
CDR3: CASSQIGLNTEAFF

J: TRBJ2-1
size: -
D: TRBD2
V: TRBV7-9
DNA: TGTGCCAGCAGCTTAGTTCTAGCGGGAGGAAGGAATGAGCAGTTCTTC
CDR3: CASSLVLAGGRNEQFF

J: TRBJ1-2
size: -
D: TRBD1
V: TRBV7-9
DNA: TGTGCCAGCAGCTTTTTAAGTGGGACAGGGGGCGACGGCTACACCTTC
CDR3: CASSFLSGTGGDGYTF

J: TRBJ2-1
size: few
D: -
V: TRBV19
DNA: TGTGCCAGTACACCCGGGTCCTACAATGAGCAGTTCTTC
CDR3: CASTPGSYNEQFF

J: TRBJ2-2
size: -
D: -
V: TRBV19
DNA: TGTGCCAGTAGTATCGCTAGCGCCGGGGAGCTGTTTTTT
CDR3: CASSIASAGELFF

J: TRBJ2-5
size: -
D: -
V: TRBV5-1
DNA: TGCGCCAGCAGTTCCGGGACTTATCAAGAGACCCAGTACTTC
CDR3: CASSSGTYQETQYF

J: TRBJ2-1
size: -
D: TRBD2
V: TRBV29-1
DNA: TGCAGCGTTGAAGGGGTAGGACTAGCGGGGGCGATGAATGAGCAGTTCTTC
CDR3: CSVEGVGLAGAMNEQFF

J: TRBJ2-1
size: few
D: -
V: TRBV5-1
DNA: TGCGCCAGCAGGGAAGGCGTGATCACCCGCCCCTTGGATGAGCAGTTCTTC
CDR3: CASREGVITRPLDEQFF

J: TRBJ1-1
size: few
D: -
V: TRBV13
DNA: TGTGCCAGCAGCTCGTACACTGAAGCTTTCTTT
CDR3: CASSSYTEAFF

J: TRBJ1-1
size: medium-sized
D: TRBD1
V: TRBV13
DNA: TGTGCCAGCAGCTCCCAGAACAGGGGCGCCACTGAAGCTTTCTTT
CDR3: CASSSQNRGATEAFF

J: TRBJ1-2
size: -
D: TRBD1
V: TRBV11-2
DNA: TGTGCCAGCAGCTTAGCTCTCTGGGGACAGGCGTATGGCTACACCTTC
CDR3: CASSLALWGQAYGYTF

J: TRBJ1-1
size: few
D: TRBD1
V: TRBV7-9
DNA: TGTGCCAGCCGCGAAAGGCAGGGGGCGATCCGGGACACTGAAGCTTTCTTT
CDR3: CASRERQGAIRDTEAFF

J: TRBJ2-7
size: -
D: TRBD2
V: TRBV7-9
DNA: TGTGCCAGCAGCTTGGGACTAAGAGACGAGCAGTACTTC
CDR3: CASSLGLRDEQYF

J: TRBJ1-2
size: -
D: TRBD1
V: TRBV19
DNA: TGTGCCAGTAGTACGGACAGGGTGGTTCAAGGCTATGGCTACACCTTC
CDR3: CASSTDRVVQGYGYTF

J: TRBJ2-3
size: -
D: TRBD2
V: TRBV9
DNA: TGTGCCAGCAGCCTTCTAGCGGGAGAAACAGATACGCAGTATTTT
CDR3: CASSLLAGETDTQYF

J: TRBJ1-3
size: -
D: -
V: TRBV5-8
DNA: TGTGCCAGCAGCTTGGCGGGGTCTGGAAACACCATATATTTT
CDR3: CASSLAGSGNTIYF